This TCR beta chain appears in the sequencing data of a study of CD8 T cells in Susac syndrome. Sequencing of TCR beta covered CD8+ and CD4+ T cells obtained from blood. CD8+ and CD4+ T cells were negatively isolated; TEMRA cells were FACS-enriched. The CDR3 is made up of 13 amino acids. Looked up from germline, CDR1 is MNHEY and CDR2 is SVGAGI. V was pared by 2 bases and J by 4 bases, with 6 bases between. With random hexamers, roughly 0.5 to 1 ug RNA was reverse transcribed. TCRdb reprocessed the immunoSEQ multiplex PCR reads via MiXCR and lists one record per CDR3 protein. The sample has some 120,000 distinct CDR3 sequences, roughly 92% seen once; the top ten hold more than 0.095%.

This clonotype was obtained from a human donor in good health. Sequenced input: CD4+ T cells from PBMCs. The rearrangement joins TRBV6-5 to TRBJ1-3; D remains unclear. The CDR3 region has the DNA TGTGCCAGCAGTTACGGGGTGGGAAACACCATATATTTT. It encodes CASSYGVGNTIYF.